A single sample gave rise to the 29 T cell receptor beta chains below, sequenced in a study of blood T cell repertoires in COVID-19. Assay used: immunoSEQ multiplex PCR; TCRdb lists only in-frame clones, some missing. The table includes some 150,000 clones, roughly 80% detected once. The sequenced material came from peripheral blood. The origin of the receptors is a man in his 70s with acute or convalescent COVID-19.

This chain connects TRBV5-1 to TRBJ2-2; 8 bases match TRBD1. CDR1 SGHRS and CDR2 YFSETQ come from the germline V gene. Trimming cost V 1 base and J 1 base; bases outside gene matches: 6. The CDR3 has 17 residues. In DNA, the CDR3 is TGCGCCAGCAGCTTGCCCAAGGGACAGGAGAACACCGGGGAGCTGTTTTTT. Residues: CASSLPKGQENTGELFF.

The chain recombines TRBV28 with TRBJ1-4; tentatively, D is TRBD1 (5 bases). In germline, CDR1 is MDHEN, CDR2 SYDVKM. The CDR3 is 15 amino acids. V was pared by 5 bases and J by 2 bases, with 12 bases between. In DNA, the CDR3 is TGTGCCAGCAGTCCCCTGGAGGGGACTAATGAAAAACTGTTTTTT. Residues: CASSPLEGTNEKLFF. Supplemented by reference TRBV28 and TRBJ1-4, the full variable domain reads DVKVTQSSRYLVKRTGEKVFLECVQDMDHENMFWYRQDPGLGLRLIYFSYDVKMKEKGDIPEGYSVSREKKERFSLILESASTNQTSMYLCASSPLEGTNEKLFFGSGTQLSVL.

The chain recombines TRBV7-9 with TRBJ1-3; possibly TRBD1 for D (5 bases). V lost 6 bases to trimming and J lost 0 bases, with 18 bases between them. The germline V gene has CDR1 SEHNR and CDR2 FQNEAQ (reference sequence). This CDR3 has 17 amino acids. The CDR3 DNA reads TGTGCCAGCAGTTTTCTCCGGGACTCATCCTCTGGAAACACCATATATTTT. This translates into CASSFLRDSSSGNTIYF.

CDR3 DNA sequence: TGTGCCAGCAGCTGGGACAGGGCCCCAGGAAACACCATATATTTT. This gives the protein CASSWDRAPGNTIYF. This rearrangement joins TRBV5-4 to TRBJ1-3; 9 nucleotides agree with TRBD1. The CDR3 extends over 15 amino acids. With 3 bases clipped from V and 4 bases from J, the junction kept 5 bases outside the gene matches. Germline V gene data show CDR1 as SGHNT and CDR2 as YYREEE (reference sequence).

The rearrangement joins TRBV19 to TRBJ2-5; a possible D gene is TRBD2 (7 bases). Trimming removed 3 bases at V and 4 bases at J, with 15 bases between. The CDR3 totals 15 residues. Germline lookup yields CDR1 LNHDA and CDR2 SQIVND (reference sequence). The CDR3 here is CASSIQVGGGETQYF. Here the CDR3 DNA reads TGTGCCAGTAGTATCCAAGTAGGGGGGGGAGAGACCCAGTACTTC.

This clone was found once. The V call is TRBV6-4, the J call TRBJ1-2, with TRBD1 matching 10 bases. The CDR3 length is 13 residues. Germline V lookup: CDR1 MRHNA, CDR2 SNTAGT. The junction had 9 bases not matched to a gene; V was cut back by 7 bases and J by 10 bases. CDR3 coding DNA: TGTGCCAGCAACCCCGGGACAGGGGTTGCCTACACCTTC. Its protein is CASNPGTGVAYTF.

The chain recombines TRBV5-6 with TRBJ1-6; 7 bases match TRBD1. CDR3 length: 14 amino acids. CDR1 is SGHDT, CDR2 YYEEEE, per germline. The V gene end was trimmed by 0 bases and the J gene end by 9 bases; junction bases not matched to a gene: 3. CDR3 bases: TGTGCCAGCAGCTTGGGCAGGGGGTTTTCACCCCTCCACTTT. Its translation: CASSLGRGFSPLHF.

The genes are TRBV7-8 and TRBJ2-7, with 8 bases matching TRBD2. The CDR3 has 16 residues. V trimming: 5 bases; J trimming: 1 base; junction bases outside the gene matches: 10. Germline CDR1 and CDR2: SGHVS and FQNEAQ. The CDR3 protein is CASSTGGLAGSYEQYF. Written as DNA, the CDR3 is TGTGCCAGCAGCACGGGGGGCCTAGCGGGTTCCTACGAGCAGTACTTC.

The V call is TRBV7-9, the J call TRBJ1-6, with D maybe TRBD1 (5 bases). This CDR3 is 14 amino acids long. Germline loops: CDR1 SEHNR, CDR2 FQNEAQ (reference sequence). The V end lost 4 bases, the J end lost 8 bases, and 12 bases lay between the germline ends. CDR3 coding DNA: TGTGCCAGCAGCTGGGGGGGAGAGTATTCACCCCTCCACTTT. Protein sequence: CASSWGGEYSPLHF. Together with reference TRBV7-9 and TRBJ1-6, the CDR3 gives the full variable domain: DTGVSQNPRHKITKRGQNVTFRCDPISEHNRLYWYRQTLGQGPEFLTYFQNEAQLEKSRLLSDRFSAERPKGSFSTLEIQRTEQGDSAMYLCASSWGGEYSPLHFGNGTRLTVT.

The rearrangement joins TRBV9 to TRBJ2-7, with 10 bases that match TRBD2. CDR3 size: 16 residues. With 4 bases clipped from V and 0 bases from J, the junction kept 7 bases outside the gene matches. In germline, CDR1 is SGDLS, CDR2 YYNGEE. The CDR3 DNA is TGTGCCAGCAGCCCGCTAGCGGGAGACAGCTCCTACGAGCAGTACTTC. Translating it yields CASSPLAGDSSYEQYF. The full variable domain, rest sourced from reference TRBV9 and TRBJ2-7, is DSGVTQTPKHLITATGQRVTLRCSPRSGDLSVYWYQQSLDQGLQFLIQYYNGEERAKGNILERFSAQQFPDLHSELNLSSLELGDSALYFCASSPLAGDSSYEQYFGPGTRLTVT.

V gene TRBV18 combines with J gene TRBJ2-7, with TRBD1 identical over 7 bases. This CDR3 comprises 15 residues. Trimming at V came to 2 bases and at J to 3 bases, leaving 7 bases not matched to a gene. The germline V gene has CDR1 KGHSH and CDR2 LQKENI. CDR3: CASSPSRDSLYEQYF. CDR3 nucleotide sequence: TGTGCCAGCTCACCAAGTAGGGACAGCCTCTACGAGCAGTACTTC. The variable domain in full, with the rest retrieved from reference TRBV18 and TRBJ2-7, is NAGVMQNPRHLVRRRGQEARLRCSPMKGHSHVYWYRQLPEEGLKFMVYLQKENIIDESGMPKERFSAEFPKEGPSILRIQQVVRGDSAAYFCASSPSRDSLYEQYFGPGTRLTVT.

This clone turned up a few times. This sequence joins TRBV2 and TRBJ2-1; 9 bases line up with TRBD2. Losses at the gene ends were 6 bases for V and 2 bases for J; bases not matched to a gene: 2. The germline V gene has CDR1 SNHLY and CDR2 FYNNEI. This CDR3 is built from 14 residues. The CDR3: CASRTSGAYNEQFF. CDR3 nucleotides: TGTGCCAGCAGGACTAGCGGCGCCTACAATGAGCAGTTCTTC.

V and J are TRBV7-9 and TRBJ2-2; 7 nucleotides match TRBD2. Germline loops: CDR1 SEHNR, CDR2 FQNEAQ (reference sequence). J lost 6 bases, V lost 5 bases, and 12 bases had no gene match. The CDR3 covers 16 residues. Here the CDR3 reads CASSASVTSIAGELFF. CDR3 nucleotide sequence: TGTGCCAGCAGCGCCTCCGTGACTAGCATTGCCGGGGAGCTGTTTTTT.

The chain employs TRBV6-6 and TRBJ1-5; 10 nucleotides line up with TRBD1. The germline V gene has CDR1 MNHNY and CDR2 SVGAGI (reference sequence). V shed 5 bases, J shed 0 bases, and the junction held 10 bases outside the gene matches. This CDR3 region has 18 residues. As DNA, the CDR3 is TGTGCCAGCAGTCCCATGGACAGGGGGAGCGATAGCAATCAGCCCCAGCATTTT. Translating gives CASSPMDRGSDSNQPQHF.

The V call is TRBV27, the J call TRBJ2-1; 11 nucleotides line up with TRBD2. The CDR3 loop spans 14 amino acids. Trimming took 10 bases from V and 5 from J; bases not matched to a gene: 7. Germline V gives CDR1 MNHEY, CDR2 SMNVEV (reference sequence). The CDR3 region has the DNA TGTGCCACCAAACTAGCGGGAGCGCACAATGAGCAGTTCTTC. This translates into CATKLAGAHNEQFF.

V and J are TRBV24-1 and TRBJ2-3; TRBD1 agrees at 8 bases. The germline gives CDR1 KGHDR, CDR2 SFDVKD. The J segment lost 2 bases and the V segment lost 6 bases, leaving 3 bases of the junction unmatched. The CDR3 length is 14 residues. CDR3 in DNA: TGTGCCACCAGTAGGACAGGGCCCACAGATACGCAGTATTTT. Translation: CATSRTGPTDTQYF.

The chain has TRBV5-4 and TRBJ2-6; the D gene is possibly TRBD2 (5 bases). Germline V lookup: CDR1 SGHNT, CDR2 YYREEE (reference sequence). The CDR3 contains 15 residues. Trimming cost V 4 bases and J 1 base, with 9 bases left between them. The DNA of the CDR3 is TGTGCCAGCAGCACCACGGGATCTGGGGCCAACGTCCTGACTTTC. Its protein is CASSTTGSGANVLTF.

On this clone: Distinct nucleotide sequences in the sample also encode this CDR3. The rearrangement joins TRBV3-1 (or the pseudogene TRBV3-2) to TRBJ1-5; D remains unclear. CDR1 and CDR2 from the germline V gene are LGHDT and YNNKEL (reference sequence). This CDR3 is built from 15 residues. Between the trimmed V and J ends, which lost 1 base and 3 bases, there was a span of 10 bases. CDR3 region: CASSQGAGNNQPQHF. The CDR3 nucleotides are TGTGCCAGCAGCCAAGGGGCGGGGAACAATCAGCCCCAGCATTTT.

With regard to this clone: Within the sample, other DNA sequences also encode this same CDR3. The chain recombines TRBV7-2 with TRBJ2-7, with TRBD1 identical over 10 bases. The CDR3 runs to 15 residues. V shed 2 bases and J 3 bases; nucleotides not matched to a gene: 4. Germline V gene data show CDR1 as SGHTA and CDR2 as FQGNSA. The CDR3: CASSLTGQGVYEQYF. The CDR3 DNA reads TGTGCCAGCAGCTTAACCGGACAGGGGGTCTACGAGCAGTACTTC.

This chain uses TRBV5-5 with TRBJ2-1; 10 positions match TRBD2. CDR1 SGHKS and CDR2 YYEKEE come from the germline V gene (reference sequence). V gave up 3 bases and J gave up 0 bases; unmatched junction bases: 12. The CDR3 loop spans 19 amino acids. The CDR3 spells CASSSGQGSSGSSYNEQFF. For the CDR3, the DNA is TGTGCCAGCAGCTCAGGACAGGGTTCTAGCGGGAGCTCCTACAATGAGCAGTTCTTC.

The chain joins TRBV3-1 (or the pseudogene TRBV3-2) to TRBJ1-2; unclear D gene. The V gene lost 0 bases and the J gene lost 10 bases, with 9 bases spanning the gap. This CDR3 region has 12 residues. Germline values: CDR1 LGHDT, CDR2 YNNKEL (reference sequence). The CDR3 nucleotides are TGTGCCAGCAGCCAAGATTGGCAGATCTACACCTTC. Protein: CASSQDWQIYTF.

V is TRBV28 and J is TRBJ1-1; 8 nucleotides agree with TRBD1. The junction had 13 bases not matched to a gene; V was cut back by 5 bases and J by 11 bases. Per the germline V gene, CDR1 is MDHEN and CDR2 is SYDVKM. The CDR3 spans 14 residues. The CDR3 region has the DNA TGTGCCAGCAGTCCAACATCCAGGGGGCAGGCGGCTTTCTTT. It codes for CASSPTSRGQAAFF.

This chain connects TRBV28 to TRBJ2-7; 7 bases fit TRBD1. With V trimmed by 6 bases and J by 1 base, 3 bases remained unmatched. The CDR3 totals 13 residues. Germline V CDR1 and CDR2: MDHEN, SYDVKM. The CDR3 DNA reads TGTGCCAGCAGCCCGACAGGGTCCTACGAGCAGTACTTC. It translates to CASSPTGSYEQYF.

The chain employs TRBV29-1 and TRBJ2-4; tentative D call: TRBD2 (5 bases). The CDR3 loop spans 13 amino acids. V was shortened by 6 bases and J by 1 base, with 10 bases between the two germline ends. CDR1 is SQVTM, CDR2 ANQGSEA, per germline. The chain's CDR3 is CSVVLGAKNIQYF. CDR3 nucleotides: TGCAGCGTCGTACTAGGGGCCAAAAACATTCAGTACTTC.

This chain connects TRBV5-1 to TRBJ2-1; 9 bases fit TRBD2. CDR1 and CDR2 (germline): SGHRS, YFSETQ. CDR3 size: 16 residues. V dropped 0 bases and J dropped 10; count of bases not matched to a gene: 11. This CDR3 reads CASSLGDRGRALEQFF. CDR3 coding DNA: TGCGCCAGCAGCTTGGGTGACCGCGGGAGGGCCTTAGAGCAGTTCTTC.

This clone was detected a few times. The rearrangement links TRBV10-2 to TRBJ2-1; the match to TRBD2 covers 11 bases. This CDR3 spans 22 amino acids. Germline V gives CDR1 WSHSY, CDR2 SAAADI. Trimming removed 0 bases from V and 2 bases from J; junction bases left unmatched: 18. The CDR3 reads CASSESTASGGTLLPPYNEQFF. CDR3 DNA sequence: TGCGCCAGCAGTGAGTCGACAGCTAGCGGGGGGACCCTTTTGCCCCCCTACAATGAGCAGTTCTTC.

The chain has TRBV19 and TRBJ2-1; D uncertain. Between the trimmed V and J ends, which lost 3 bases and 4 bases, there was a span of 13 bases. Per the germline V gene, CDR1 is LNHDA and CDR2 is SQIVND (reference sequence). The CDR3 extends over 15 amino acids. CDR3 DNA sequence: TGTGCCAGTAGTATTGGGCCTCGACGATACAATGAGCAGTTCTTC. This translates into CASSIGPRRYNEQFF.

The V gene is TRBV3-1 (or the pseudogene TRBV3-2), the J gene TRBJ1-6, with D uncertain. V lost 0 bases to trimming and J lost 10 bases, with 7 bases between them. The CDR3 runs 13 residues. The germline V gene encodes CDR1 LGHDT and CDR2 YNNKEL (reference sequence). CDR3 region: CASSQDLRSPLHF. The CDR3 nucleotides read TGTGCCAGCAGCCAAGATCTACGATCACCCCTCCACTTT.

This rearrangement joins TRBV24-1 to TRBJ2-1; tentatively, D is TRBD1 (6 bases). With 7 bases removed from V and 9 bases from J, the gap between germline ends came to 15 bases. The CDR3 has 13 amino acids. Germline CDR1 is KGHDR and CDR2 is SFDVKD. CDR3 protein: CATRQQGGGEQFF. The CDR3 DNA reads TGTGCCACCAGACAACAGGGTGGGGGTGAGCAGTTCTTC.